The clone carrying this TCR beta chain was detected only a few times. Its antigen is still unknown. General observations from the study: The TCR gene usage of tumor memory CD4+ T cells clustered together with blood and lymph node memory CD4+ cells and with lymph node naive CD4+ cells.

TCRdb processed the 5' RACE reads anew with MiXCR; each CDR3 protein has one entry. The sample lists about 57,000 distinct CDR3 sequences; about 28% were seen once. CD4+CD45RO+CD25- cells were isolated as memory CD4+ T cells. This CDR3 region has 13 residues. V lost 4 bases to trimming and J lost 3 bases, with 11 bases between them. Germline V gene lookup returns CDR1 SQVTM and CDR2 ANQGSEA. Input material: tumor-infiltrating memory CD4+ T cells sorted from the breast tumor. Subset noted: memory CD4+ T cells, CD4+CD45RO+CD25-. This receptor was obtained from a female donor with breast cancer. The chain carries TRBV29-1 and TRBJ2-3, with D possibly matching TRBD2 (6 bases). CDR3 sequence (DNA): TGCAGCGTTGTCAGGGAGGATACAGATACGCAGTATTTT. Translation gives CSVVREDTDTQYF.